This T cell receptor beta chain was sequenced in a study of blood T cells in healthy people across ages. Across the study: The capture of about one barcoded beta molecule per two T cells was achieved by template switching. Study-level results: In long-lived donors, naive CD4+ cell counts and diversity exceeded those of aged donors. A roughly linear fall in TCR beta diversity per million T cells was seen with increasing age.

A second roughly 6 to 12 cycle PCR used barcoded and J-beta primers. TCRdb called the 5' RACE reads again in MiXCR, with one record for every CDR3 protein. The table shows roughly 800,000 distinct CDR3 sequences, with roughly 50% occurring only once. This clonotype was found a few times. The antigen remains unidentified. The CDR3 length is 17 residues. The junction had 14 bases not matched to a gene; V was cut back by 4 bases and J by 4 bases. Germline V gene sequence: CDR1 KGHDR, CDR2 SFDVKD. The sample taken for sequencing was blood. This TCR derives from a man aged 30 to 39 in good health. The chain uses TRBV24-1 and TRBJ2-5, with 7 bases aligning to TRBD2. The CDR3, as DNA: TGTGCCACCAGTGACCTGGGGAGGGAACGGATAGGAGAGACCCAGTACTTC. Encoded protein: CATSDLGRERIGETQYF.